The 25 T cell receptor beta chains reported below all come from one sample, sequenced in a study of shared clonotypes between healthy human individuals. Libraries were prepared by immunoSEQ multiplex PCR; TCRdb keeps only in-frame clonotypes and omits some of them. Altogether roughly 490,000 clones are present, 70% to 85% being singletons, with the ten largest covering more than 10%. Specimen: PBMCs. The receptors stem from a woman between 35 and 50 years old in good health. Some clones in this sample may be carry-over from other donors' samples.

V usage is TRBV20-1 and J usage is TRBJ1-1; D ambiguous. Germline loops: CDR1 DFQATT, CDR2 SNEGSKA (reference sequence). The germline V and J ends were trimmed by 7 bases and 0 bases, with 6 bases remaining between them. This CDR3 spans 11 amino acids. CDR3 amino acids: CSGTLNTEAFF. CDR3 bases: TGCAGTGGTACGTTGAACACTGAAGCTTTCTTT.

The chain joins TRBV29-1 to TRBJ2-3; no clear D. Trimming removed 7 bases from V and 8 bases from J, with 13 bases in between. CDR3 length equals 11 residues. Germline lookup yields CDR1 SQVTM and CDR2 ANQGSEA. The CDR3 region is CSAHSLGTQYF. The CDR3 DNA reads TGCAGCGCCCACAGTTTGGGTACGCAGTATTTT.

This sequence joins TRBV28 and TRBJ2-7; no firm D call. The CDR3 length is 13 residues. Germline-derived CDR1 and CDR2 are MDHEN and SYDVKM. V was shortened by 10 bases and J by 2 bases, with 15 bases between the two germline ends. The CDR3 DNA is TGTGCCACCCATTCCCCCAGAACCTACGAGCAGTACTTC. The encoded protein is CATHSPRTYEQYF.

The rearrangement uses TRBV11-3 and TRBJ2-7, with TRBD1 matching 9 bases. Germline lookup yields CDR1 SGHNT and CDR2 YENEEA. This CDR3 contains 14 residues. After removal of 5 bases from V and 6 bases from J, the junction contained 8 bases not matched to a gene. The CDR3 DNA follows: TGTGCCAGCAGCCCCGGGACAGGGCGTTCCGAGCAGTACTTC. This gives the protein CASSPGTGRSEQYF.

A note on this clone: Given a much more abundant clone one base away, this may be a read error. Other nucleotide sequences from this sample produce the same CDR3. CDR3 in DNA: TGTGCATTTGGGGGGTTCGAGCAGTACTTC. Protein product: CAFGGFEQYF. V usage is TRBV30 and J usage is TRBJ2-7; D perhaps matches TRBD2 (6 bases). Germline V gene data show CDR1 as GTSNPN and CDR2 as SVGIG (reference sequence). The CDR3 sequence is 10 residues long.

The V gene is TRBV10-2, the J gene TRBJ2-2, with 10 bases identical to TRBD1. Germline trimming cut 8 bases from V and 6 bases from J; bases unmatched to any gene: 6. The CDR3 is made up of 14 amino acids. Germline V gene lookup returns CDR1 WSHSY and CDR2 SAAADI. CDR3 bases: TGCGCCAGCCGACAGGGGGCGTTCGCCGGGGAGCTGTTTTTT. It is translated as CASRQGAFAGELFF.

The chain recombines TRBV14 with TRBJ1-2; no clear D. CDR1 and CDR2 (germline): SGHDN, FVKESK. The V end lost 0 bases, the J end lost 8 bases, and 10 bases lay between the germline ends. This CDR3 has 13 amino acids. The DNA of the CDR3 is TGTGCCAGCAGCCAAGATATCAGGTCCGGCTACACCTTC. Translated, it gives CASSQDIRSGYTF.

V and J are TRBV9 and TRBJ2-1; 9 bases map to TRBD2. CDR1 SGDLS and CDR2 YYNGEE come from the germline V gene. Unmatched junction bases numbered 11, after V lost 6 bases and J lost 4 bases. This CDR3 spans 16 amino acids. Here the CDR3 reads CASTLGREGNYNEQFF. CDR3 DNA: TGTGCCAGCACCCTCGGGCGGGAGGGTAATTACAATGAGCAGTTCTTC.

Here the CDR3 reads CASSDGPGGQETQYF. CDR3 coding DNA: TGTGCCAGCAGTGATGGGCCAGGGGGCCAAGAGACCCAGTACTTC. V and J are TRBV2 and TRBJ2-5; 7 bases agree with TRBD1. The CDR3 loop spans 15 amino acids. After removal of 3 bases from V and 1 base from J, the junction contained 5 bases not matched to a gene. Per germline, CDR1 SNHLY and CDR2 FYNNEI.

This clone showed up just a few times. This chain links TRBV27 with TRBJ1-1, with D tentatively TRBD1 (6 bases). CDR1 is MNHEY and CDR2 is SMNVEV in the germline V gene (reference sequence). V lost 5 bases to trimming and J lost 3 bases, with 19 bases between them. This CDR3 has 16 residues. CDR3 loop: CASSPRTAGGDTEAFF. CDR3 nucleotides: TGTGCCAGCAGTCCCCGGACAGCCGGGGGAGACACTGAAGCTTTCTTT.

CDR3 coding DNA: TGTGCCAGCAGCGTAGGGAGCGACCCGAACACCGGGGAGCTGTTTTTT. Protein: CASSVGSDPNTGELFF. The J gene is TRBJ2-2, the V gene TRBV9; no reliable D call. CDR1 and CDR2 from the germline V gene are SGDLS and YYNGEE. The CDR3 spans 16 residues. V shed 0 bases and J shed 0 bases, with 9 bases lying between them.

This clone was seen a single time. The rearrangement uses TRBV28 and TRBJ2-2; no clear D gene. This CDR3 region has 13 residues. CDR1 is MDHEN and CDR2 is SYDVKM in the germline V gene. V was clipped by 2 bases and J by 6 bases, with 7 bases between them. CDR3 in amino acids: CASSLIPAGELFF. CDR3 nucleotides: TGTGCCAGCAGTTTAATTCCCGCCGGGGAGCTGTTTTTT.

This clone was found a few times. The V and J genes are TRBV4-1 and TRBJ2-5, with 15 bases that match TRBD2. With V trimmed by 3 bases and J by 2 bases, 10 bases remained unmatched. The germline gives CDR1 MGHRA, CDR2 YSYEKL. CDR3 length: 19 residues. The CDR3 region is CASSHPGLAGGPGQETQYF. CDR3 nucleotide sequence: TGCGCCAGCAGCCACCCGGGACTAGCGGGAGGCCCAGGGCAAGAGACCCAGTACTTC.

This clone came up a few times. The rearrangement uses TRBV4-1 and TRBJ2-7; 9 bases agree with TRBD1. Germline trimming cut 1 base from V and 5 bases from J; bases unmatched to any gene: 6. There are 15 residues in the CDR3. From germline, CDR1 is MGHRA and CDR2 YSYEKL. CDR3 amino acids: CASSQGGTGWDEQYF. For the CDR3, the DNA is TGCGCCAGCAGCCAAGGCGGGACAGGGTGGGACGAGCAGTACTTC.

This clone was found once. The rearrangement joins TRBV10-3 to TRBJ2-3; tentative D call: TRBD1 (7 bases). CDR1 is ENHRY and CDR2 is SYGVKD in the germline V gene. V was pared by 4 bases and J by 5 bases, with 13 bases between. This CDR3 region has 14 residues. The CDR3 DNA follows: TGTGCCATCAGTGCGGGGCAGGGGGGAGATACGCAGTATTTT. This codes for CAISAGQGGDTQYF.

This chain links TRBV7-9 with TRBJ2-2, with 12 positions matching TRBD2. The germline gives CDR1 SEHNR, CDR2 FQNEAQ (reference sequence). The trim removed 4 bases at V and 4 bases at J, leaving 4 bases unmatched. This CDR3 has 16 amino acids. CDR3 loop: CASSSRLAGATGELFF. As DNA, the CDR3 is TGTGCCAGCAGCTCTAGACTAGCGGGGGCCACCGGGGAGCTGTTTTTT. The full variable domain, completed using reference TRBV7-9 and TRBJ2-2, is DTGVSQNPRHKITKRGQNVTFRCDPISEHNRLYWYRQTLGQGPEFLTYFQNEAQLEKSRLLSDRFSAERPKGSFSTLEIQRTEQGDSAMYLCASSSRLAGATGELFFGEGSRLTVL.

On this clone: This may come from a read error, since a much larger clone is one base off. The gene calls are TRBV28 and TRBJ2-7, with 7 nucleotides matching TRBD1. J gave up 3 bases and V 7 bases, and 3 bases lay outside the gene matches. The CDR3 is 12 residues long. Germline assignment: CDR1 MDHEN and CDR2 SYDVKM. The CDR3 region has the DNA TGTGCCAGCATGGGACAGATCTACGAGCAGTACTTC. Its translation is CASMGQIYEQYF. The full variable domain, rest sourced from reference TRBV28 and TRBJ2-7, is DVKVTQSSRYLVKRTGEKVFLECVQDMDHENMFWYRQDPGLGLRLIYFSYDVKMKEKGDIPEGYSVSREKKERFSLILESASTNQTSMYLCASMGQIYEQYFGPGTRLTVT.

This clone was seen once. The J gene is TRBJ1-5, the V gene TRBV9; the D is unclear. This CDR3 spans 14 amino acids. Trimming removed 4 bases at V and 2 bases at J, with 10 bases between. From germline, CDR1 is SGDLS and CDR2 YYNGEE. In DNA, the CDR3 is TGTGCCAGCAGCCGTACGGGAGGCAATCAGCCCCAGCATTTT. Amino acids: CASSRTGGNQPQHF.

This sequence joins TRBV30 and TRBJ2-7, with 12 bases lining up with TRBD2. After removal of 0 bases from V and 1 base from J, the junction contained 7 bases not matched to a gene. The CDR3 totals 17 residues. Germline assignment: CDR1 GTSNPN and CDR2 SVGIG (reference sequence). CDR3 sequence: CAWSVHLLAGGSYEQYF. The CDR3 nucleotides are TGTGCCTGGAGTGTACACCTGCTAGCGGGAGGGTCCTACGAGCAGTACTTC.

This clone appeared a single time. The V and J genes are TRBV27 and TRBJ2-7; D is undetermined. The germline V gene has CDR1 MNHEY and CDR2 SMNVEV (reference sequence). There are 13 residues in the CDR3. V lost 3 bases and J 2 bases, leaving 8 bases between the germline ends. This CDR3 reads CASSFGSAYEQYF. The CDR3, as DNA: TGTGCCAGCAGTTTCGGATCGGCCTACGAGCAGTACTTC.

The DNA for the CDR3 is TGTGCCATCGGGGGGGGGACAAGGACCCACGAGCAGTACTTC. As protein: CAIGGGTRTHEQYF. The V call is TRBV10-3, the J call TRBJ2-7; weak D call: TRBD2 (7 bases). V shed 8 bases and J shed 5 bases, with 19 bases lying between them. This CDR3 has 14 amino acids. Germline V lookup: CDR1 ENHRY, CDR2 SYGVKD.

This chain joins TRBV28 and TRBJ2-1; 10 nucleotides line up with TRBD2. Germline assignment: CDR1 MDHEN and CDR2 SYDVKM. This CDR3 region has 16 residues. V trimming: 2 bases; J trimming: 8 bases; junction bases outside the gene matches: 9. CDR3 bases: TGTGCCAGCAGTTTAGATCTAGCGGGAGAAGGGCATGAGCAGTTCTTC. This codes for CASSLDLAGEGHEQFF.

The chain recombines TRBV10-2 with TRBJ1-2; perhaps TRBD1 as D (5 bases). Germline V gene sequence: CDR1 WSHSY, CDR2 SAAADI. Trimming left V 6 bases short and J 0 bases short, with 17 bases between. There are 16 residues in the CDR3. CDR3 amino acids: CASRGQGGLANYGYTF. The CDR3 coding sequence is TGCGCCAGCAGAGGGCAGGGAGGACTAGCTAACTATGGCTACACCTTC.

This clone was recorded only once. V is TRBV5-1 and J is TRBJ2-7; 11 bases match TRBD2. Germline assignment: CDR1 SGHRS and CDR2 YFSETQ. This CDR3 is 14 amino acids long. Trimming removed 3 bases from V and 6 bases from J; junction bases left unmatched: 5. The CDR3 bases are TGCGCCAGCAGCTCGACTAGCGGGACTTTCGAGCAGTACTTC. Its protein is CASSSTSGTFEQYF.

This rearrangement joins TRBV19 to TRBJ1-5, with a possible D match to TRBD1 (5 bases). The CDR3 is 14 amino acids. CDR1 and CDR2 from the germline V gene are LNHDA and SQIVND (reference sequence). V was cut by 4 bases and J by 6 bases, with 13 bases left in between. Written as DNA, the CDR3 is TGTGCCAGTAGTAGCAGGGTCCCTGGTCAGCCCCAGCATTTT. Its protein product is CASSSRVPGQPQHF. Together with reference TRBV19 and TRBJ1-5, the CDR3 gives the full variable domain: DGGITQSPKYLFRKEGQNVTLSCEQNLNHDAMYWYRQDPGQGLRLIYYSQIVNDFQKGDIAEGYSVSREKKESFPLTVTSAQKNPTAFYLCASSSRVPGQPQHFGDGTRLSIL.